The clone carrying this T cell receptor (beta chain) is a singleton in its sample. Its target is not known. This sample is part of a study of cytomegalovirus exposure and HLA in healthy donors. The study, taken as a whole, reports: Subsequent analysis of the approximately 110 validation repertoires found a tendency for first-cohort TCR clusters to co-occur. Researchers reported that a few CMV-associated chains were confirmed in vitro as CMV antigen-specific.

Assay: immunoSEQ multiplex PCR; the TCRdb copy retains only in-frame clones and omits some. Among 90,000 or so clones, approximately 81% were seen once, and the ten largest hold 20% to 25%. Germline V lookup: CDR1 SGHKS, CDR2 YYEKEE (reference sequence). The CDR3 contains 15 residues. V was cut by 0 bases and J by 2 bases, with 11 bases left in between. Sequencing input: PBMCs. The genes are TRBV5-5 and TRBJ1-1; D possibly corresponds to TRBD1 (5 bases). The TCR was taken from a man between 18 and 35 years old in good health and CMV-seropositive. The CDR3 loop reads CASSLVQGGNTEAFF. The CDR3, as DNA: TGTGCCAGCAGCTTGGTTCAGGGAGGTAACACTGAAGCTTTCTTT.